The T cell receptor (beta chain) under discussion was sequenced for a study of blood T cell repertoires in COVID-19. This table comes from immunoSEQ multiplex PCR, and its TCRdb copy is limited to in-frame clones, with some not included. The sample shows some 260,000 clones, about 80% of them seen only once. V was shortened by 9 bases and J by 2 bases, with 10 bases between the two germline ends. The CDR3 sequence is 12 residues long. Material: peripheral blood. The receptor comes from a woman aged 80 or over with acute or convalescent COVID-19. The V gene is TRBV12-3 or TRBV12-4, the J gene TRBJ2-5, with D possibly matching TRBD2 (6 bases). CDR3 in DNA: TGTGCCAGTAGTAGCGGACAAGAGACCCAGTACTTC. Its protein is CASSSGQETQYF.